Shown below are 18 T cell receptor beta chains from a single sample sequenced in a study of breast tumors, draining lymph nodes, adjacent tissues. Axillary draining lymph nodes of breast cancer patients supplied the node samples. TCRdb independently ran MiXCR on the multiplex PCR reads; one entry per CDR3 protein. The sample contains roughly 130,000 distinct CDR3 sequences, 20% of which appear only once. The source material was axillary lymph node tissue. The receptor source for this set is a female donor with breast cancer. Some clones in this sample may be carry-over from other donors' samples.

To note about this clonotype: Just one base apart from a much larger clone, this may be a read error. CDR3 sequence: CSAKRQATENRPQHF. CDR3 coding DNA: TGCAGTGCAAAAAGACAGGCGACGGAAAATCGGCCCCAGCATTTT. V gene TRBV20-1 combines with J gene TRBJ1-5; tentative D call: TRBD1 (6 bases). Germline CDR1 is DFQATT and CDR2 is SNEGSKA (reference sequence). The CDR3 runs 15 residues.

At least ten counts were recorded for this clonotype. The V and J genes are TRBV6-2 or TRBV6-3 and TRBJ2-1; 8 positions agree with TRBD2. Losses at the gene ends were 5 bases for V and 4 bases for J; bases not matched to a gene: 4. Germline CDR1 reads MNHEY; CDR2 reads SVGEGT. This CDR3 spans 14 amino acids. CDR3 in amino acids: CASSRTSFYNEQFF. The DNA for the CDR3 is TGTGCCAGCAGTAGGACTAGCTTTTACAATGAGCAGTTCTTC.

The V gene is TRBV20-1, the J gene TRBJ2-4, with a possible D match to TRBD1 (5 bases). The CDR3 runs to 13 residues. The germline V and J ends were trimmed by 6 bases and 4 bases, with 13 bases remaining between them. CDR1 DFQATT and CDR2 SNEGSKA come from the germline V gene (reference sequence). The CDR3 coding sequence is TGCAGTGCGGCCGTCAAGGGGAAAAACATTCAGTACTTC. Its protein is CSAAVKGKNIQYF.

This clonotype was counted ten times or more. The chain is built from TRBV29-1 and TRBJ2-5; 10 bases agree with TRBD1. This CDR3 has 15 amino acids. V shed 6 bases and J 5 bases; nucleotides not matched to a gene: 12. Germline V lookup: CDR1 SQVTM, CDR2 ANQGSEA. The CDR3 region is CSVGLGQGFGETQYF. In nucleotides, the CDR3 is TGCAGCGTCGGACTGGGACAGGGGTTCGGGGAGACCCAGTACTTC.

This clonotype was recorded at least ten times. The V and J genes are TRBV18 and TRBJ1-2, with D uncertain. The CDR3 loop spans 11 amino acids. The V and J ends lost 5 bases and 8 bases respectively, with 9 bases between them. Germline-derived CDR1 and CDR2 are KGHSH and LQKENI. CDR3 region: CASSRQGGYTF. CDR3 nucleotides: TGTGCCAGCTCAAGGCAAGGAGGCTACACCTTC.

This clonotype was seen ten or more times. The chain is built from TRBV20-1 and TRBJ1-5; TRBD1 might be the D (6 bases). The CDR3 has 13 residues. The germline gives CDR1 DFQATT, CDR2 SNEGSKA (reference sequence). V was shortened by 5 bases and J by 0 bases, with 8 bases between the two germline ends. The CDR3 DNA reads as TGCAGTGCTGCAGGGGATAGCAATCAGCCCCAGCATTTT. This encodes CSAAGDSNQPQHF.

The chain uses TRBV2 and TRBJ2-5, with 8 bases identical to TRBD2. With 5 bases clipped from V and 3 bases from J, the junction kept 14 bases outside the gene matches. The CDR3 runs to 17 residues. CDR1 and CDR2 (germline): SNHLY, FYNNEI. The CDR3 sequence is CASSRRVSGDKEETQYF. CDR3 DNA: TGTGCCAGCAGTCGGAGAGTTAGCGGGGACAAAGAAGAGACCCAGTACTTC.

This clonotype was counted at least ten times. The chain combines TRBV2 with TRBJ2-5; 11 positions match TRBD2. V lost 5 bases to trimming and J lost 4 bases; unmatched junction nucleotides: 9. Germline V gene sequence: CDR1 SNHLY, CDR2 FYNNEI. This CDR3 is 16 amino acids long. In DNA form, the CDR3 reads TGTGCCAGCAGTTGGCTAGCGGGGGGCTCCGGAGAGACCCAGTACTTC. Translated: CASSWLAGGSGETQYF.

V and J are TRBV6-2 or TRBV6-3 and TRBJ2-3; the D is unclear. Germline loops: CDR1 MNHEY, CDR2 SVGEGT. The CDR3 consists of 14 residues. Trimming pared 2 bases from V and 5 bases from J, leaving 11 bases between. The CDR3 bases are TGTGCCAGCAGTTACGAAGGGCCGGGAGATACGCAGTATTTT. Protein sequence: CASSYEGPGDTQYF.

This clonotype has a count of ten or more. DNA of the CDR3: TGTGCCAGCATCGTCCCGGGACAGGGAAATAAGTTCTTC. Translated, it gives CASIVPGQGNKFF. The genes are TRBV6-1 and TRBJ2-1; TRBD1 aligns across 9 bases. The V gene end was trimmed by 7 bases and the J gene end by 14 bases; junction bases not matched to a gene: 12. This CDR3 spans 13 amino acids. Germline-derived CDR1 and CDR2 are MNHNS and SASEGT.

This clonotype was recorded at least ten times. The chain couples TRBV5-1 to TRBJ2-1; no clear D. CDR1 is SGHRS and CDR2 is YFSETQ in the germline V gene. The CDR3 sequence is 12 residues long. The germline V and J ends were trimmed by 2 bases and 4 bases, with 4 bases remaining between them. The CDR3 spells CASSFQYNEQFF. The CDR3 DNA sequence: TGCGCCAGCAGCTTTCAGTACAATGAGCAGTTCTTC. The full variable domain, with the rest looked up from reference TRBV5-1 and TRBJ2-1, is KAGVTQTPRYLIKTRGQQVTLSCSPISGHRSVSWYQQTPGQGLQFLFEYFSETQRNKGNFPGRFSGRQFSNSRSEMNVSTLELGDSALYLCASSFQYNEQFFGPGTRLTVL.

The table lists this clonotype with many counts. CDR3 in DNA: TGTGCCAGCAGCCTCAATGGAATGATGGATTCACCCCTCCACTTT. Its protein product is CASSLNGMMDSPLHF. The chain combines TRBV12-3 or TRBV12-4 with TRBJ1-6, with D unresolved. CDR3 size: 15 residues. The V end lost 6 bases, the J end lost 8 bases, and 17 bases lay between the germline ends.

The sample holds many counts of this clonotype. The gene calls are TRBV29-1 and TRBJ1-2; D is perhaps TRBD1 (5 bases). CDR1 is SQVTM and CDR2 is ANQGSEA in the germline V gene. The germline V and J ends were trimmed by 4 bases and 8 bases, with 14 bases remaining between them. CDR3 length equals 12 residues. This chain's CDR3 is CSVAQGRGGYTF. Here the CDR3 DNA reads TGCAGCGTTGCGCAGGGACGTGGCGGCTACACCTTC.

In its sample, this clonotype was seen many times. The V gene is TRBV7-9, the J gene TRBJ2-7, with D maybe TRBD1 (6 bases). Germline CDR1 and CDR2: SEHNR and FQNEAQ (reference sequence). The CDR3 consists of 14 residues. V dropped 2 bases and J dropped 3 bases, with 11 bases sitting between them. The CDR3 DNA reads TGTGCCAGCAGCTTAACAGGGAATCTCTACGAGCAGTACTTC. Amino acids: CASSLTGNLYEQYF.

Many counts were recorded for this clonotype. In DNA, the CDR3 is TGCAGTGCGGGGCGGGAGTTTACGGGGGATGAGCAGTTCTTC. Protein product: CSAGREFTGDEQFF. The rearrangement joins TRBV20-1 to TRBJ2-1, with 7 bases lining up with TRBD2. Per the germline V gene, CDR1 is DFQATT and CDR2 is SNEGSKA (reference sequence). The CDR3 runs to 14 residues. V dropped 6 bases and J dropped 8; count of bases not matched to a gene: 13.

This clonotype was observed at least ten times. V is TRBV27 and J is TRBJ2-7; D may be TRBD1 or TRBD2 (5 bases each). Germline V gene lookup returns CDR1 MNHEY and CDR2 SMNVEV (reference sequence). V lost 8 bases and J 2 bases, leaving 16 bases between the germline ends. CDR3 length: 14 amino acids. The chain's CDR3 is CASRGRAHTYEQYF. CDR3 DNA: TGTGCCAGCCGGGGCCGTGCGCATACCTACGAGCAGTACTTC.

In its sample, this clonotype was seen many times. The V and J genes are TRBV14 and TRBJ2-6; no clear D. The germline V and J ends were trimmed by 4 bases and 0 bases, with 7 bases remaining between them. The length of the CDR3 is 15 residues. Germline V gene data show CDR1 as SGHDN and CDR2 as FVKESK. The CDR3 DNA sequence: TGTGCCAGCAGCCTCCCTAACTCTGGGGCCAACGTCCTGACTTTC. Protein product: CASSLPNSGANVLTF.

In regard to this clonotype: With a much larger clone just one base away, this may be a read error. This chain joins TRBV7-3 and TRBJ2-3; the match to TRBD2 covers 8 bases. J was trimmed by 3 bases and V by 5 bases; bases with no gene match: 7. CDR3 size: 15 residues. Per the germline V gene, CDR1 is SGHTA and CDR2 is FQGTGA. This CDR3 is CASSPIGLATDTQYF. In DNA, the CDR3 is TGTGCCAGCAGCCCGATAGGACTAGCTACAGATACGCAGTATTTT.